This TCR beta chain is drawn from a study of shared clonotypes between healthy human individuals (dated by TCRdb to about 2020). Some background on the complete study: Three men and two women, aged 18 to 49 years, made up the cohort. For each donor, CD4 naive and CD4 memory were each given three plates, CD8 naive was given two plates, and CD8 memory was given one plate. Blood TCR repertoires of a handful of healthy adults were deeply sequenced to estimate repertoire size and the extent of clonotype sharing between individuals. Libraries were prepared and TCR repertoires were sequenced by different laboratories using diverse techniques, in order to increase sequencing depth and limit assay-specific biases. Each donor's leukapheresis produced roughly between about 0.9 and 9.5 billion PBMCs. The investigation overall reported the following: Estimated clonotype richness was generally larger for naive than for memory subsets. Even with the large sequencing depth, rarefaction of the sorted-subset datasets indicated that sequencing was incomplete. Sampling was restricted to blood, and TCR repertoires in tissue are likely to differ from TCR repertoires in blood. Pairwise subsampling indicated that sequencing depth was expected to affect the degree of clonotype sharing among donors. Compared with non-shared clonotypes, the clonotypes found in all four sorted-subset donors had higher generation probabilities. Because the study included a small number of donors, the genetic and exposure-history diversity represented was limited. Across several donors, approximately 4.6% of naive CD4, roughly 3.4% of naive CD8, about 2.3% of memory CD4, and roughly 0.41% of memory CD8 clonotypes were shared.

TCR CDR3 regions were amplified from genomic DNA by multiplex PCR using the deep immunoSEQ assay. For each cell subset, the extracted genomic DNA was distributed evenly across all wells of several immunoSEQ 96-well plates, and each plate served as one replicate. Each replicate PCR for sorted subsets received around 200 ng genomic DNA, equal to 28,000 or so T cell genomes. The purified libraries were quantified using a Qubit 3.0 fluorometer, sized with a Bioanalyzer 2100, and then quantified again using the KAPA Library Quantification kit. Each immunoSEQ 96-well plate was sequenced on its own single-read 150-cycle Illumina NextSeq 550 flow cell. Per the source publication's procedure: Because only junctional sequences without quality scores were contained in the immunoSEQ output, filtering matching that applied to full-length reads could not be performed. To assign V/J genes and CDR3, sequences were annotated against IMGT germline references using PyIR, a Python wrapper for IgBLAST v1.9. Reads were filtered out if the reads had weak V/J assignments (E-value above 1e-6), no CDR3, stop codons, out-of-frame junctions, or ambiguous translated residues. A V3J clonotype was defined by an identical inferred V gene, J gene, and CDR3 amino acid sequence. Percentage overlap between repertoires was computed as shared unique clonotypes divided by the size of the smaller repertoire. RTK rarefaction, the Chao1 estimator, and Recon v2.1 estimates of unobserved clonotypes were used to assess repertoire richness. For all TCRbeta clonotypes obtained by the gDNA method from a few donors, generation probabilities were computed with OLGA. In TCRdb, the immuneACCESS table is reduced to in-frame sequences with V and J assigned. These tables do not hold every clone; where another copy was compared, an unresolved V gene accounts for under half, and the others remain unexplained. V, J and clone size reflect that table, while D and trimming were determined from the DNA. A total of approximately 2,000,000 clones appear in this sample, roughly 92% of them only once. The ten largest clones take up around 0.35% of the sample.

Donors were healthy HIV-negative adults with no recently reported acute infections or vaccinations. Every donor was a Caucasian adult residing in Nashville, Tennessee, USA. CD4+ T cells were enriched by magnetic negative selection, after which naive cells were positively selected on CD45RA and the negative fraction was taken as the memory subset. After blood collection by leukapheresis, PBMCs were isolated using Ficoll-Histopaque density gradient centrifugation and then cryopreserved in the vapor phase of liquid nitrogen. Analytical flow cytometry was used to check the purity and quantity of every magnetically sorted T cell population. Genomic DNA was isolated from each sorted fraction and quantified by UV absorbance on a Nanodrop 2000c. This clone occurred once. Its recognized antigen is unknown. Base qualities were left out, and no much larger clone turns up one base away. The V and J ends are trimmed by 3 bases and 5 bases, leaving 8 bases between them. The CDR3 goes from the cysteine to the phenylalanine over 12 residues. Only the CDR3 DNA stays, 36 bases, in frame from base 1. The germline V gene yields SGHRS for CDR1 and YFSETQ for CDR2.

The rearranged chain carries TRBV5-1 and TRBJ1-2; the D gene is unclear. The clonotype originates from a man between 18 and 29 years old in good health. Some clones in this sample may be carry-over from other donors' samples. Input material: naive CD4+ T cells from PBMCs. This specimen's cell subset or site label, interpreted: CD45RA+ positively selected. The CDR3 protein is CASSSGSYGYTF. The DNA reads as follows: TGCGCCAGCAGCTCTGGATCGTATGGCTACACCTTC.